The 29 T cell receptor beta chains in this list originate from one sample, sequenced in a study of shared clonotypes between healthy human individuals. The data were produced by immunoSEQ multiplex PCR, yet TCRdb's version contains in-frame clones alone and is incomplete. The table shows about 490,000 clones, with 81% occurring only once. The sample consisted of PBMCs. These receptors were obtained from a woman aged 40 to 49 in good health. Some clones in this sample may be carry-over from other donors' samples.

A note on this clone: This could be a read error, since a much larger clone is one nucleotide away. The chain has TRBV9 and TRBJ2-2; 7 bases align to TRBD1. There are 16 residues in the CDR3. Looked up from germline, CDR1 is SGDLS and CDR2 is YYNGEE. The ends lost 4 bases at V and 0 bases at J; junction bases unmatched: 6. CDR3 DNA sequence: TGTGCCAGCAGCTCTCGGACAGGAACGAACACCGGGGAGCTGTTTTTT. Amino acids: CASSSRTGTNTGELFF.

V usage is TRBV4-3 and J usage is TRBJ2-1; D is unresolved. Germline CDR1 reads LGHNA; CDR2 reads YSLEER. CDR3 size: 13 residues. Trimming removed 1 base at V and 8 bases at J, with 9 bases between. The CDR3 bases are TGCGCCAGCAGCCAAGGGCGTCCCTATGAGCAGTTCTTC. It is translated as CASSQGRPYEQFF.

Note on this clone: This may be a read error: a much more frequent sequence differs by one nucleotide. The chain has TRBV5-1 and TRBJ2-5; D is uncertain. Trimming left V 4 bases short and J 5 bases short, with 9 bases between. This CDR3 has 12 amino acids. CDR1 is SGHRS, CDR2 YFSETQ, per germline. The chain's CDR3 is CASSMAEETQYF. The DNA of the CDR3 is TGCGCCAGCAGCATGGCCGAGGAGACCCAGTACTTC.

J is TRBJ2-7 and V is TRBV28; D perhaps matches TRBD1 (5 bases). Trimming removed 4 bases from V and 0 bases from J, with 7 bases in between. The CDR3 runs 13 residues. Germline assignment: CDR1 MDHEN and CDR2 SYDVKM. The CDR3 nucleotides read TGTGCCAGCAGTTCGACAGCCTCCTACGAGCAGTACTTC. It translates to CASSSTASYEQYF.

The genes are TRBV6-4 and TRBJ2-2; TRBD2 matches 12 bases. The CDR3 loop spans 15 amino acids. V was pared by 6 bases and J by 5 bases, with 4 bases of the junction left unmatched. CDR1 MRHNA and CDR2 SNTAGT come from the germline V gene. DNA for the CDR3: TGTGCCAGCAGCAGACTAGCGGGAGCGACCGGGGAGCTGTTTTTT. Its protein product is CASSRLAGATGELFF.

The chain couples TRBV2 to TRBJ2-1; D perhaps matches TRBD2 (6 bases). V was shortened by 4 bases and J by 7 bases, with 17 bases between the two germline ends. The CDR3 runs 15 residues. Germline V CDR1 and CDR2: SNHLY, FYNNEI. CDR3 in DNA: TGTGCCAGCAGTGGCCCCCCCGACGGGGGTAATGAGCAGTTCTTC. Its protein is CASSGPPDGGNEQFF.

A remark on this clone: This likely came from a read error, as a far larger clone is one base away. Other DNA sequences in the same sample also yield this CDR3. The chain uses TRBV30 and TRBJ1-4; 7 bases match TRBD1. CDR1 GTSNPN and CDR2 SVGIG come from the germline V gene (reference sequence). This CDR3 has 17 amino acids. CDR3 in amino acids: CAWSVNRGHATNEKLFF. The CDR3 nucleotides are TGTGCCTGGAGTGTTAACAGGGGCCATGCAACTAATGAAAAACTATTTTTT.

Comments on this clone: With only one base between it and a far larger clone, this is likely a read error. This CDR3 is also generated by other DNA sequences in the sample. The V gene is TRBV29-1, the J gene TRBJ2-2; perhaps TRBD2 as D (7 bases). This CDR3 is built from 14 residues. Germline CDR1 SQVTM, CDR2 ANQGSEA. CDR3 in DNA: TGCAGCGCTGGGCGGGGAGGGGACACAGGGGAGCTGTTTTTT. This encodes CSAGRGGDTGELFF.

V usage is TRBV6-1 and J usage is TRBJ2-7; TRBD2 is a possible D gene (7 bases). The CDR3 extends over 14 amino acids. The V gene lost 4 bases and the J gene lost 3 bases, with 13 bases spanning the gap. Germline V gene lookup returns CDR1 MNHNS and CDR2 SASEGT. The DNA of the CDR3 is TGTGCCAGCAGTGGGGAGGGGGGCCTCTACGAGCAGTACTTC. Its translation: CASSGEGGLYEQYF.

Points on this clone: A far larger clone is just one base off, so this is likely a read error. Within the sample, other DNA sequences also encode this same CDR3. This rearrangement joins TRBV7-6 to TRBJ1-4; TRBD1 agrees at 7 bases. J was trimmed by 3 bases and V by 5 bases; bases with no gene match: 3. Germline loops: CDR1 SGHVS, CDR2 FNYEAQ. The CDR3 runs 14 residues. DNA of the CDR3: TGTGCCAGCAGCCTAAGGGGGCCTAATGAAAAACTGTTTTTT. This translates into CASSLRGPNEKLFF. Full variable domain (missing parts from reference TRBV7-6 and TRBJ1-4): GAGVSQSPRYKVTKRGQDVALRCDPISGHVSLYWYRQALGQGPEFLTYFNYEAQQDKSGLPNDRFSAERPEGSISTLTIQRTEQRDSAMYRCASSLRGPNEKLFFGSGTQLSVL.

This CDR3 is CASSLGGGRVGAETQYF. The CDR3 DNA is TGTGCCAGCAGCTTAGGAGGCGGGAGGGTCGGGGCGGAGACCCAGTACTTC. This sequence joins TRBV7-2 and TRBJ2-5, with 9 bases aligning to TRBD2. After removal of 1 base from V and 5 bases from J, the junction contained 11 bases not matched to a gene. Germline V gene data show CDR1 as SGHTA and CDR2 as FQGNSA. The CDR3 is made up of 17 amino acids.

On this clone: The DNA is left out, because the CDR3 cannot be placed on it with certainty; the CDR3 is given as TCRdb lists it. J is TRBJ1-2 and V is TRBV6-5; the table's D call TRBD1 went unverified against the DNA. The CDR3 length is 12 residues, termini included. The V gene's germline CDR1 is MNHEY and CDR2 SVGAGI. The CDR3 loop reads CASSDRVGGGTF.

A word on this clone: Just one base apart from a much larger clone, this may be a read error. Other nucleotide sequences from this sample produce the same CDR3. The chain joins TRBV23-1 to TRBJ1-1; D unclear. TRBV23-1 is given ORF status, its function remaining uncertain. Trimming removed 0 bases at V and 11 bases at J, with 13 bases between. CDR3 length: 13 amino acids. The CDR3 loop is CASSQSKRKEAFF. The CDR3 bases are TGCGCCAGCAGTCAATCGAAAAGGAAGGAGGCTTTCTTT.

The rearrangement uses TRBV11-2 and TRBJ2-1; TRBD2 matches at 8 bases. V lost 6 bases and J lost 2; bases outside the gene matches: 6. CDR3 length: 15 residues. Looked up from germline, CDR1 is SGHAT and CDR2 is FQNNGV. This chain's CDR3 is CASRTIAGTYNEQFF. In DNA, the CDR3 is TGTGCCAGCAGAACCATAGCGGGAACCTACAATGAGCAGTTCTTC.

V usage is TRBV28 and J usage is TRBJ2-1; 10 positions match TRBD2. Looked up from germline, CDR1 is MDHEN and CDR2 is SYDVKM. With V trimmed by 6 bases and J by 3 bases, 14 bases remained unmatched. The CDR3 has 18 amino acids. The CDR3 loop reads CASRPSGLAGGYYNEQFF. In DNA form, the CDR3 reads TGTGCCAGCAGACCATCCGGGTTAGCGGGAGGTTACTACAATGAGCAGTTCTTC.

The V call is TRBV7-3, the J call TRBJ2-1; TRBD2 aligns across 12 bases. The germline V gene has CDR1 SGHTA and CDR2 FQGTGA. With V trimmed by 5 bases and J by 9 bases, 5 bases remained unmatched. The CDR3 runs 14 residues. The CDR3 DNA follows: TGTGCCAGCAGCCGGACTAGCGGGGCCAGTGAGCAGTTCTTC. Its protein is CASSRTSGASEQFF.

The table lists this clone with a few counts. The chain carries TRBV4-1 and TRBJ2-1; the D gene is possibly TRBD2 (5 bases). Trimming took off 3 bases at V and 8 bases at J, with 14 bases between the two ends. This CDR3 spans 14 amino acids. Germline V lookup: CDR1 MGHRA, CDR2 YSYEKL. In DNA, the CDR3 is TGCGCCAGCAGCCACCCGGGGAAGAGTCATGAGCAGTTCTTC. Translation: CASSHPGKSHEQFF.

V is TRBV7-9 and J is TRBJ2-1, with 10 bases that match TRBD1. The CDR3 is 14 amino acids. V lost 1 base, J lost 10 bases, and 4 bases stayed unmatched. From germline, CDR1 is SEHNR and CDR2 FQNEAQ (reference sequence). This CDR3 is CASSLGDRGGEQFF. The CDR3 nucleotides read TGTGCCAGCAGCTTAGGGGACAGGGGAGGGGAGCAGTTCTTC.

The CDR3 sequence is CASSLGRALNTEAFF. The CDR3 DNA is TGTGCCAGCAGCTTAGGACGGGCCTTGAACACTGAAGCTTTCTTT. The gene calls are TRBV11-2 and TRBJ1-1; no definite D call. CDR3 length equals 15 residues. With 1 base removed from V and 0 bases from J, the gap between germline ends came to 9 bases. From germline, CDR1 is SGHAT and CDR2 FQNNGV.

The CDR3 spells CASSRGTGVEQYF. Written as DNA, the CDR3 is TGTGCCAGCAGTCGAGGGACAGGGGTCGAGCAGTACTTC. The rearrangement joins TRBV6-5 to TRBJ2-7, with 10 bases fitting TRBD1. CDR1 and CDR2 (germline): MNHEY, SVGAGI. V shed 5 bases, J shed 6 bases, and the junction held 4 bases outside the gene matches. This CDR3 comprises 13 residues.

CDR3 DNA: TGTGCCAGCAGTTTAGGGGTCGGAGATACGCAGTATTTT. It translates to CASSLGVGDTQYF. The chain links TRBV28 to TRBJ2-3; D remains unclear. The CDR3 covers 13 residues. Germline-derived CDR1 and CDR2 are MDHEN and SYDVKM. V lost 2 bases and J 5 bases, leaving 8 bases between the germline ends.

The DNA for the CDR3 is TGTGCCAGCAGACTTCTCGGACAGGGAAATACCGGGGAGCTGTTTTTT. Protein sequence: CASRLLGQGNTGELFF. The V and J genes are TRBV27 and TRBJ2-2, with 8 bases aligning to TRBD1. CDR1 MNHEY and CDR2 SMNVEV come from the germline V gene (reference sequence). Trimming took 6 bases from V and 5 from J; bases not matched to a gene: 11. This CDR3 has 16 residues.

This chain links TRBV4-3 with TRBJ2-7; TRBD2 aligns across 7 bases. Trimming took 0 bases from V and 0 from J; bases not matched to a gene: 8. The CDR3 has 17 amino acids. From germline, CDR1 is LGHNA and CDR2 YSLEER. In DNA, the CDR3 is TGCGCCAGCAGCCAAGAGTGGCGAGCGGGGAGCTCCTACGAGCAGTACTTC. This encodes CASSQEWRAGSSYEQYF.

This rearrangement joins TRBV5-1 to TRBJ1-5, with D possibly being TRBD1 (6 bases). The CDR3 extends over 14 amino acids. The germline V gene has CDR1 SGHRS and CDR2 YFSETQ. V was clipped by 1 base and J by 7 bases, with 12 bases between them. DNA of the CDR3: TGCGCCAGCAGCTTGTCCGGGGGGCCGCAGCCCCAGCATTTT. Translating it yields CASSLSGGPQPQHF.

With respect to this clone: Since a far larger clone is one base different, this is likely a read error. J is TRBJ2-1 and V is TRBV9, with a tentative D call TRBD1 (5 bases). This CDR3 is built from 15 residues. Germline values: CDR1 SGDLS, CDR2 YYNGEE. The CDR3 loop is CAGSPTVSSYNEQFF. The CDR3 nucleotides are TGTGCCGGCAGCCCGACAGTAAGCTCCTACAATGAGCAGTTCTTC.

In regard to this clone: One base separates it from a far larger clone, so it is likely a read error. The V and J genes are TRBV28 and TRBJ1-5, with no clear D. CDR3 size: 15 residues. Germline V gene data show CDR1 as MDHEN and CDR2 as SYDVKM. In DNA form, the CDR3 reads TGTGCCAGCAGTTCAGTCTCAGGCAGCAATCAGCACCAGCATTTT. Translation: CASSSVSGSNQHQHF.

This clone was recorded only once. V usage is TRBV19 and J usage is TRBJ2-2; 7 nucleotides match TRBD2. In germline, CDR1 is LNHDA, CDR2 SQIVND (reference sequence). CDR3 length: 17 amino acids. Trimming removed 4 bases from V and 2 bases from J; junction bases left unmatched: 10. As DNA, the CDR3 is TGTGCCAGTAGTACCACTTCGACTAGCTTCAACACCGGGGAGCTGTTTTTT. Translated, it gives CASSTTSTSFNTGELFF.

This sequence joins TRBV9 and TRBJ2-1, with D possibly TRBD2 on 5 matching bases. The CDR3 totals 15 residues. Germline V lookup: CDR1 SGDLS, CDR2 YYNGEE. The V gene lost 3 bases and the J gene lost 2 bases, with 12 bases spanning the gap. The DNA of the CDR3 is TGTGCCAGCAGCGCGCGTGAGGGAACCTACAATGAGCAGTTCTTC. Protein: CASSAREGTYNEQFF.

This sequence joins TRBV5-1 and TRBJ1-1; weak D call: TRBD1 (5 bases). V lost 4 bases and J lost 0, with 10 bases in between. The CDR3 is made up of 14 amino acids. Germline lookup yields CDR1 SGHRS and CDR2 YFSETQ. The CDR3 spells CASSPDTMNTEAFF. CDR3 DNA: TGCGCCAGCAGCCCGGACACTATGAACACTGAAGCTTTCTTT.